Following are 17 T cell receptor beta chains from one sample sequenced in a study of blood T cell repertoires in COVID-19. Generated by immunoSEQ multiplex PCR, the TCRdb table keeps only in-frame clones and is missing some. The sample lists about 11,000 clones; 70% to 85% were seen once. Sequenced material: peripheral blood. The source of these receptors is a man aged 60 to 69 with COVID-19, enrolled during active disease.

The CDR3 DNA reads TGTGCCAGCAGCATCCGCCGGACAGGGGAAACTGAAGCTTTCTTT. Protein sequence: CASSIRRTGETEAFF. This sequence joins TRBV28 and TRBJ1-1; 9 bases are a match to TRBD1. V gave up 6 bases and J gave up 5 bases; unmatched junction bases: 10. From germline, CDR1 is MDHEN and CDR2 SYDVKM. This CDR3 spans 15 amino acids.

CDR3 residues: CASSPMGRETQYF. CDR3 nucleotide sequence: TGCGCCAGCAGCCCCATGGGGCGGGAGACCCAGTACTTC. The V call is TRBV4-1, the J call TRBJ2-5, with D maybe TRBD1 (5 bases). V was trimmed by 4 bases and J by 5 bases, leaving 11 bases between them. The length of the CDR3 is 13 residues. The germline V gene encodes CDR1 MGHRA and CDR2 YSYEKL.

The chain carries TRBV3-1 (or the pseudogene TRBV3-2) and TRBJ1-3; D is uncertain. The CDR3 has 15 residues. Germline V gives CDR1 LGHDT, CDR2 YNNKEL (reference sequence). Trimming took off 0 bases at V and 0 bases at J, with 6 bases between the two ends. CDR3 DNA sequence: TGTGCCAGCAGCCAAGATAGAGCCTCTGGAAACACCATATATTTT. This codes for CASSQDRASGNTIYF.

The V and J genes are TRBV7-6 and TRBJ2-1, with 7 nucleotides matching TRBD2. Per the germline V gene, CDR1 is SGHVS and CDR2 is FNYEAQ. Unmatched junction bases numbered 9, after V lost 6 bases and J lost 4 bases. The CDR3 is 15 residues long. The CDR3 region is CASRVSSGPYNEQFF. The CDR3 region has the DNA TGTGCCAGCAGGGTCTCTAGCGGACCTTACAATGAGCAGTTCTTC.

In its sample, this clone was seen once. This chain's CDR3 is CASSFRGNTEAFF. The CDR3 region has the DNA TGTGCCAGCAGTTTCCGAGGGAACACTGAAGCTTTCTTT. The V call is TRBV28, the J call TRBJ1-1; D gene ambiguous. Looked up from germline, CDR1 is MDHEN and CDR2 is SYDVKM. Trimming removed 3 bases from V and 1 base from J, with 6 bases in between. The CDR3 spans 13 residues.

This chain uses TRBV6-2 or TRBV6-3 with TRBJ2-7; 9 bases fit TRBD2. The V and J ends lost 5 bases and 1 base, in that order; junction bases with no gene match: 3. Germline V gene lookup returns CDR1 MNHEY and CDR2 SVGEGT. The CDR3 runs to 14 residues. The CDR3 here is CASSDLAGSYEQYV. The CDR3 DNA is TGTGCCAGCAGTGATCTAGCGGGGTCCTACGAGCAGTACGTC.

The rearrangement joins TRBV6-5 to TRBJ1-5, with D tentatively TRBD1 (6 bases). V dropped 6 bases and J dropped 2 bases, with 14 bases sitting between them. CDR3 length: 15 residues. CDR1 MNHEY and CDR2 SVGAGI come from the germline V gene. CDR3 coding DNA: TGTGCCAGCAGCTCTGGGTCAGGGGGCAATCAGCCCCAGCATTTT. Amino acids: CASSSGSGGNQPQHF.

This clone was detected only once. The V and J genes are TRBV28 and TRBJ1-2, with 10 bases aligning to TRBD1. The CDR3 is made up of 16 amino acids. Germline V gene data show CDR1 as MDHEN and CDR2 as SYDVKM. With 6 bases clipped from V and 5 bases from J, the junction kept 12 bases outside the gene matches. The CDR3: CASREGGDRGRYGYTF. CDR3 DNA sequence: TGTGCCAGCAGAGAAGGGGGGGACAGGGGTCGGTATGGCTACACCTTC.

This clone has a single count. The chain carries TRBV30 and TRBJ2-1; D gene unclear. CDR1 is GTSNPN and CDR2 is SVGIG in the germline V gene (reference sequence). This CDR3 comprises 13 residues. Trimming left V 0 bases short and J 4 bases short, with 7 bases between. CDR3 DNA sequence: TGTGCCTGGAGTGTATGGAGATACAATGAGCAGTTCTTC. Amino acid sequence: CAWSVWRYNEQFF.

The chain recombines TRBV10-3 with TRBJ1-5; D might be TRBD1 (6 bases). Trimming took off 4 bases at V and 6 bases at J, with 10 bases between the two ends. The germline gives CDR1 ENHRY, CDR2 SYGVKD. CDR3 length: 13 residues. The CDR3 DNA is TGTGCCATCAGTGGAGGGGACATTCAGCCCCAGCATTTT. Its translation is CAISGGDIQPQHF.

The chain combines TRBV30 with TRBJ2-3; D may be TRBD2 (5 bases). The CDR3 totals 13 residues. V lost 2 bases and J 2 bases, leaving 8 bases between the germline ends. CDR1 GTSNPN and CDR2 SVGIG come from the germline V gene (reference sequence). The CDR3 is CAWSSGVTDTQYF. For the CDR3, the DNA is TGTGCCTGGAGTTCCGGGGTCACAGATACGCAGTATTTT.

CDR3 nucleotides: TGTGCCAGCAGCTCGTCCCGGACTAGTAATGAGCAGTTCTTC. Translated, it gives CASSSSRTSNEQFF. The V gene is TRBV5-6, the J gene TRBJ2-1, with 7 bases lining up with TRBD2. The CDR3 spans 14 residues. Germline V gene sequence: CDR1 SGHDT, CDR2 YYEEEE. The V and J ends lost 3 bases and 7 bases, in that order; junction bases with no gene match: 7.

This clone has a handful of counts. The chain recombines TRBV5-1 with TRBJ1-1, with 9 bases matching TRBD1. This CDR3 has 12 residues. V gave up 4 bases and J gave up 11 bases; unmatched junction bases: 6. Germline V CDR1 and CDR2: SGHRS, YFSETQ. CDR3 bases: TGCGCCAGCAGCAGCGGGACAGGGATGGCTTTCTTT. It yields the protein CASSSGTGMAFF.

This clone has just a few counts. This chain connects TRBV4-1 to TRBJ1-1; D possibly corresponds to TRBD1 (5 bases). Per germline, CDR1 MGHRA and CDR2 YSYEKL. The CDR3 is made up of 14 amino acids. V was trimmed by 4 bases and J by 4 bases, leaving 13 bases between them. The CDR3 DNA reads TGCGCCAGCAGCCCACGGTCGGGGGGCACTGAAGCTTTCTTT. Residues: CASSPRSGGTEAFF.

The chain is built from TRBV3-1 (or the pseudogene TRBV3-2) and TRBJ2-1; 10 nucleotides match TRBD2. V dropped 1 base and J dropped 4; count of bases not matched to a gene: 1. There are 15 residues in the CDR3. Germline V gene data show CDR1 as LGHDT and CDR2 as YNNKEL (reference sequence). The CDR3 is CASSQAGLAYNEQFF. Written as DNA, the CDR3 is TGTGCCAGCAGCCAAGCGGGACTAGCGTACAATGAGCAGTTCTTC.

The chain uses TRBV27 and TRBJ2-3, with a weak D call TRBD2 (6 bases). The CDR3 contains 14 residues. Germline lookup yields CDR1 MNHEY and CDR2 SMNVEV (reference sequence). Between the trimmed V and J ends, which lost 2 bases and 5 bases, there was a span of 11 bases. The DNA for the CDR3 is TGTGCCAGCAGTTTAGGGACTGTCAGAGATACGCAGTATTTT. Translation: CASSLGTVRDTQYF.

The chain couples TRBV6-1 to TRBJ1-5; 11 nucleotides match TRBD1. This CDR3 region has 16 residues. CDR1 is MNHNS, CDR2 SASEGT, per germline. V lost 6 bases to trimming and J lost 5 bases; unmatched junction nucleotides: 9. CDR3 residues: CASRESPGQGDQPQHF. For the CDR3, the DNA is TGTGCCAGCAGAGAATCTCCGGGACAGGGGGATCAGCCCCAGCATTTT.